This passage covers 27 T cell receptor delta chains from one sample sequenced in a study of γδ T cells in repeated Plasmodium falciparum infection. Vgamma9/Vdelta2+ and Vdelta2-negative gammadelta T cells were flow-sorted from PBMC for bulk sequencing. TCRdb applied CATT to the multiplex PCR reads for clone calling. The sample gives tens of thousands of delta-chain clones, 1.6% of which show up once; about 8.3% is in the top ten. What was sequenced was gamma-delta T cells from blood. The receptors here all came from a pool of human donors (malaria-infected and uninfected, not separated).

This clone was seen only a few times. A read error likely explains why the TCRdb protein, taken from a much larger clone, differs from this DNA's translation at residue 15; the protein shown is translated from the DNA. The same CDR3 can be traced to other DNA sequences in this sample. V usage is TRDV1 and J usage is TRDJ1, with 10 nucleotides matching TRDD3. In the absence of a J gene in TCRdb, the DNA was matched to germline to assign it here. Trimming cost V 2 bases and J 10 bases; bases outside gene matches: 40. Germline V gene sequence: CDR1 TSWWSYY, CDR2 QGS. The CDR3 spans 25 residues. The CDR3 protein is CALGEISAPSRAPYRGIRVTIGLIF. The CDR3 nucleotides are TGTGCTCTTGGGGAAATTTCGGCTCCCTCTCGGGCCCCGTACAGGGGGATACGGGTTACAATAGGACTCATCTTT.

This clone was recorded many times. The rearrangement uses TRDV1 and TRDJ1, with 9 bases identical to TRDD3. This CDR3 contains 20 residues. The junction had 28 bases not matched to a gene; V was cut back by 5 bases and J by 9 bases. Germline V gene lookup returns CDR1 TSWWSYY and CDR2 QGS. The CDR3 here is CALGNGSPFLHVLGDTQLIF. In DNA, the CDR3 is TGTGCTCTTGGGAACGGGTCCCCCTTCCTGCACGTACTGGGGGACACCCAACTCATCTTT.

This clone came up many times. Translating this DNA gives a protein that differs at residue 3 from the TCRdb one, which belongs to a much larger clone; a read error is likely, and the protein shown is this translation. V and J are TRDV1 and TRDJ1; D is perhaps TRDD2 or TRDD3 (8 bases each). The CDR3 consists of 20 residues. Germline values: CDR1 TSWWSYY, CDR2 QGS. CDR3 coding DNA: TGTGCTATTGGGGTCCTACTTCCTACAGGGGGGATATCGTACACCGATAAACTCATCTTT. It is translated as CAIGVLLPTGGISYTDKLIF.

Regarding this clone: This sequence is one base from a far larger clone and is likely a read error. Distinct nucleotide sequences in the sample also encode this CDR3. The chain is built from TRDV1 and TRDJ1, with 8 bases matching TRDD3. Since TCRdb gives no J gene, matching the DNA to germline was used here to assign it. Germline CDR1 is TSWWSYY and CDR2 is QGS. Trimming at V came to 1 base and at J to 0 bases, leaving 28 bases not matched to a gene. The CDR3 has 24 residues. Here the CDR3 DNA reads TGTGCTCTTGGGGAACGCCCTGTAACGTGGGGATACCTATTAGGACAACTGTACACCGATAAACTCATCTTT. It encodes CALGERPVTWGYLLGQLYTDKLIF.

This clone has a handful of counts. For this DNA, TCRdb reports the protein of a much larger clone, which diverges at residue 3, most likely from a read error; the protein presented here is translated directly from the DNA. The chain joins TRDV2 to TRDJ1, with 8 bases identical to TRDD3. The J gene is absent in TCRdb and was assigned here via DNA matching to germline. This CDR3 has 16 amino acids. Germline V gene sequence: CDR1 GEAIGNYY, CDR2 EKD. The CDR3 sequence: CARDPVGDPYTDKLIF. The CDR3 coding sequence is TGTGCCCGTGACCCCGTGGGGGATCCGTACACCGATAAACTCATCTTT.

In this sample, this clone turned up a few times. TCRdb assigns this DNA the protein of a much larger clone, which departs from its translation at residue 14; this likely reflects a read error, and the protein shown comes from translating the DNA. The chain joins TRDV1 to TRDJ1, with TRDD3 matching over 11 bases. Germline values: CDR1 TSWWSYY, CDR2 QGS. CDR3 length: 24 residues. The CDR3 nucleotides are TGTGCTCCTGGGGCCTTTCCTGCGAATGGGGGATACGGGGCAAGACCGCGGTACACCGATAAACTCATCTTT. Residues: CAPGAFPANGGYGARPRYTDKLIF.

This clone was recorded many times. The sample carries other DNA sequences with the same CDR3. This chain links TRDV1 with TRDJ1; 7 bases map to TRDD3. Trimming took 2 bases from V and 7 from J; bases not matched to a gene: 13. The CDR3 is 16 amino acids. In germline, CDR1 is TSWWSYY, CDR2 QGS. The DNA for the CDR3 is TGTGCTCTTGGGGAAGGAACTGGGGAACCCTCCGGTAAACTCATCTTT. It specifies CALGEGTGEPSGKLIF.

This clone has just a few counts. Since a far larger clone is one base different, this is likely a read error. The chain employs TRDV1 and TRDJ3; perhaps TRDD3 as D (5 bases). The J gene, not given by TCRdb, was assigned here from a germline match of the nucleotide sequence. V gave up 3 bases and J gave up 0 bases, with 18 bases separating them. Germline CDR1 reads TSWWSYY; CDR2 reads QGS. This CDR3 has 20 amino acids. The CDR3 nucleotides read TGTGCTCTTGGGGAGGGAATCAGGGGGTTCAGCTCCTGGGACACCCGACAGATGTTTTTC. This sequence encodes CALGEGIRGFSSWDTRQMFF.

On this clone itself: TCRdb records a much larger clone's protein for this DNA, with a difference at residue 14 that likely arises from a read error; the protein given is the translation of the DNA. This chain connects TRDV1 to TRDJ1; the match to TRDD3 covers 9 bases. No J segment appears in TCRdb, so it was assigned here by matching the sequence to germline. The CDR3 consists of 18 residues. CDR1 is TSWWSYY, CDR2 QGS, per germline. CDR3 sequence: CALGEPLLLGEITGKLIF. For the CDR3, the DNA is TGTGCTCTTGGGGAACCCCTCCTACTGGGGGAAATAACCGGTAAACTCATCTTT.

With regard to this clone: TCRdb's protein for this DNA is that of a much larger clone and differs from the translation at residue 9, likely a read error; the protein shown is the DNA translation. The rearrangement links TRDV1 to TRDJ1; 7 bases line up with TRDD3. There are 16 residues in the CDR3. Germline CDR1 and CDR2: TSWWSYY and QGS. The CDR3 here is CALGLAGGMQADKHIF. The CDR3 DNA is TGTGCTCTTGGGCTCGCTGGGGGGATGCAGGCCGATAAACACATCTTT.

A remark on this clone: A far more abundant clone sits one base away, making this likely a read error. The chain carries TRDV3 and TRDJ1; D is possibly TRDD3 (5 bases). TCRdb records no J gene; here it was assigned by comparing the DNA to germline. The CDR3 sequence is 15 residues long. With 3 bases removed from V and 2 bases from J, the gap between germline ends came to 19 bases. Germline CDR1 is TVYSNPD and CDR2 is GDNSRS (reference sequence). The DNA of the CDR3 is TGTGCCTTGCCGGCGGGGACAAAGGGGACCGATAAACTCATCTTT. Protein sequence: CALPAGTKGTDKLIF.

In its sample, this clone was seen many times. The TCRdb protein comes from a much larger clone and disagrees with this DNA's translation at residue 3, likely due to a read error; the protein given here is derived from the DNA. CDR3: CASSGLSANKLIF. The DNA of the CDR3 is TGTGCCTCTTCCGGCCTTTCCGCGAATAAACTCATCTTT. V gene TRDV3 combines with J gene TRDJ1; a possible D gene is TRDD2 (5 bases). The CDR3 has 13 amino acids. Per germline, CDR1 TVYSNPD and CDR2 GDNSRS (reference sequence). The V end was cut by 4 bases, the J end by 6 bases, with 18 bases between.

Regarding this clone: One base separates it from a far larger clone, so it is likely a read error. This sample also contains other DNA sequences that code for the same CDR3. The V gene is TRDV1, the J gene TRDJ1; TRDD3 might be the D (7 bases). Matching the DNA to germline supplied the J gene, which TCRdb does not give. Per the germline V gene, CDR1 is TSWWSYY and CDR2 is QGS. The CDR3 loop spans 21 amino acids. Trimming took off 2 bases at V and 3 bases at J, with 31 bases between the two ends. CDR3 residues: CALGEADRPFHCTGGSDKLIF. For the CDR3, the DNA is TGTGCTCTTGGGGAAGCCGACCGGCCCTTCCATTGTACCGGGGGATCCGATAAACTCATCTTT.

At least ten counts were recorded for this clone. TCRdb has a much larger clone's protein, which differs at residue 16 from the translation of this DNA, likely because of a read error; what is shown is the protein translated from the DNA. The chain joins TRDV1 to TRDJ1; 13 bases line up with TRDD3. The CDR3 spans 20 residues. J gave up 7 bases and V 2 bases, and 19 bases lay outside the gene matches. Germline V gene lookup returns CDR1 TSWWSYY and CDR2 QGS. CDR3 region: CALGEVTLLYWGIRPGKLIF. DNA of the CDR3: TGTGCTCTTGGGGAAGTCACCCTTTTGTACTGGGGGATACGCCCCGGTAAACTCATCTTT.

In this sample, this clone turned up many times. The protein TCRdb gives is from a much larger clone and does not agree with this DNA's translation at residue 3, likely a read error; the protein shown here comes from the DNA. This sequence joins TRDV1 and TRDJ2, with TRDD3 matching 10 bases. Germline V gene lookup returns CDR1 TSWWSYY and CDR2 QGS. This CDR3 spans 25 amino acids. The CDR3 is CAIGGAGVTGGLRAQGFALTAQLFF. In nucleotides, the CDR3 is TGTGCTATTGGGGGGGCTGGGGTTACTGGGGGATTGAGGGCTCAAGGATTTGCTTTGACAGCACAACTCTTCTTT.

This clone was seen only a few times. TCRdb has a much larger clone's protein, which differs at residue 15 from the translation of this DNA, likely because of a read error; what is shown is the protein translated from the DNA. The V gene call is TRDV2, and the J gene call is absent; the D call TRDD3 from the table was never checked on the DNA. Germline assignment: CDR1 GEAIGNYY and CDR2 EKD. The CDR3 consists of 16 residues. CDR3 DNA sequence: TGTGCCTCCAGGAGAACTGGGGGACTGTACACCGATAAACTCACCTTT. Residues: CASRRTGGLYTDKLTF.

In its sample, this clone was seen many times. A single base is all that separates this from a far larger clone, so a read error is likely. Other DNA sequences in this sample translate to the same CDR3. J is TRDJ1 and V is TRDV1; a possible D gene is TRDD2 (5 bases). The J gene, absent from TCRdb, was called here by matching the DNA to germline. Trimming removed 0 bases at V and 3 bases at J, with 23 bases between. The CDR3 is 19 amino acids. From germline, CDR1 is TSWWSYY and CDR2 QGS. The CDR3 DNA is TGTGCTCTTGGGGAACTCAGGGCCTACCCGGGGCGAAAGGCCGATAAACTCATCTTT. It codes for CALGELRAYPGRKADKLIF.

A remark on this clone: The amino acid sequence in TCRdb belongs to a much larger clone and departs from this DNA's translation at residue 11, likely a sequencing read error; the sequence shown is translated from the DNA. The chain recombines TRAV38-2/DV8 with TRDJ1; perhaps TRDD3 as D (5 bases). The CDR3 length is 16 residues. V was clipped by 0 bases and J by 10 bases, with 22 bases between them. From germline, CDR1 is TSESDYY and CDR2 QEAYKQQN. CDR3 sequence: CAYRSAPRFFWGGLIF. The CDR3 DNA follows: TGTGCTTATAGGAGCGCCCCCCGGTTTTTTTGGGGTGGACTCATCTTT.

This clone was detected a few times. TCRdb's listed protein matches a much larger clone and diverges from this DNA's translation at residue 11, likely through a read error; the protein shown comes from the DNA. V usage is TRDV1 and J usage is TRDJ1; 9 nucleotides align to TRDD3. No J gene was available from TCRdb, and it was assigned here by a germline match of the DNA. V was clipped by 0 bases and J by 0 bases; unmatched bases: 29. The CDR3 is 25 amino acids. Germline V gives CDR1 TSWWSYY, CDR2 QGS. The CDR3 bases are TGTGCTCTTGGGGAACTCTATCCTACGTTTTGCCCCCCGGGGGATACTCCAAAATACACCGATAAACTCATCTTT. It specifies CALGELYPTFCPPGDTPKYTDKLIF.

Of note for this clone: TCRdb's protein, taken from a much larger clone, differs from this DNA's translation at residue 10, likely owing to a read error; the protein displayed comes from the DNA. The chain links TRDV1 to TRDJ1, with 10 bases fitting TRDD3. No J gene is reported in TCRdb; it was inferred here by comparing the DNA with germline. Germline lookup yields CDR1 TSWWSYY and CDR2 QGS. The V gene end was trimmed by 2 bases and the J gene end by 1 base; junction bases not matched to a gene: 25. CDR3 size: 23 residues. CDR3 nucleotide sequence: TGTGCTCTTGGGGAATTTTTTCCGTTTCCCTACGTGGGGGGATACGTAGCCACCGATAAACTCATCTTT. Residues: CALGEFFPFPYVGGYVATDKLIF.

Details on this clone: The TCRdb protein comes from a much larger clone and disagrees with this DNA's translation at residue 12, likely due to a read error; the protein given here is derived from the DNA. CDR3 nucleotide sequence: TGTGCTCTTGGGCTTAGCCCCACCGCCACCGTCAGACTCATCTTT. The encoded protein is CALGLSPTATVRLIF. The gene calls are TRDV1 and TRDJ1; D not certain. TCRdb is silent on the J gene; assignment here came from matching the DNA to germline. V lost 5 bases, J lost 10 bases, and 23 bases lay in between. Germline V gene data show CDR1 as TSWWSYY and CDR2 as QGS. The CDR3 is 15 residues long.

This clone was observed at least ten times. TCRdb's entry gives the protein of a much larger clone, which mismatches this DNA's translation at residue 16, likely from a read error; the protein reported here is translated from the DNA. CDR3 nucleotide sequence: TGTGCTCTTGGGTTTTCCGGCTACACACCCCTGGGGGACCGAACCTGCACCGATAAACTCATCTTT. This codes for CALGFSGYTPLGDRTCTDKLIF. The rearrangement links TRDV1 to TRDJ1; 8 bases line up with TRDD3. The CDR3 sequence is 22 residues long. Per germline, CDR1 TSWWSYY and CDR2 QGS. With V trimmed by 5 bases and J by 1 base, 27 bases remained unmatched.

There are many counts of this clone. This sequence may be a read error, since a much larger clone differs from it by one base. This rearrangement joins TRDV2 to TRDJ1, with 8 bases matching TRDD3. The CDR3 is made up of 23 amino acids. Trimming cost V 0 bases and J 7 bases; bases outside gene matches: 33. Germline V gene lookup returns CDR1 GEAIGNYY and CDR2 EKD. CDR3 DNA sequence: TGTGCCTGTGACACCGCCCCGGCACGTGGAGTGTGGGATACGACCTACCTACCTGGTAAACTCATCTTT. Protein: CACDTAPARGVWDTTYLPGKLIF.

Remarks on this clone: This probably arose from a read error, given a far larger clone one base away. The sample contains more than one DNA sequence encoding this CDR3. The V gene is TRDV2, the J gene TRDJ1; TRDD2 is a possible D gene (5 bases). This CDR3 comprises 16 residues. The V gene's germline CDR1 is GEAIGNYY and CDR2 EKD. Here the CDR3 DNA reads TGTGCATTTCAAAGGTTCCTCCCTAGACTTAGGGATAAACTCATCTTT. Protein: CAFQRFLPRLRDKLIF.

As for this clone: A far larger clone is off by one base, so a read error is likely. Within the sample, other DNA sequences also encode this same CDR3. The genes are TRDV1 and TRDJ1; 9 bases map to TRDD3. Since TCRdb gives no J gene, matching the DNA to germline was used here to assign it. V lost 3 bases to trimming and J lost 3 bases; unmatched junction nucleotides: 17. The CDR3 spans 19 residues. CDR1 is TSWWSYY and CDR2 is QGS in the germline V gene. This chain's CDR3 is CALGELYHPTGGYPDKLIF. The CDR3 DNA sequence: TGTGCTCTTGGGGAGCTTTATCATCCGACCGGGGGATACCCCGATAAACTCATCTTT.

This clone was observed at least ten times. TCRdb lists the protein of a much larger clone for this DNA, which differs at residue 16, so this is likely a read error; the protein given here is translated from the DNA itself. The V and J genes are TRDV1 and TRDJ1, with 13 bases that match TRDD3. The V gene end was trimmed by 2 bases and the J gene end by 8 bases; junction bases not matched to a gene: 23. The CDR3 covers 21 residues. Germline-derived CDR1 and CDR2 are TSWWSYY and QGS. The CDR3 loop is CALGETLKFTGYWGIRGKLIF. The CDR3 nucleotides read TGTGCTCTTGGGGAAACCTTAAAATTCACGGGGTACTGGGGGATACGGGGGAAACTCATCTTT.

A note on this clone: Since a far larger clone is one base different, this is likely a read error. The rearrangement joins TRDV1 to TRDJ1, with TRDD3 matching 7 bases. TCRdb lists no J gene, so it was determined here by aligning the DNA to germline. The CDR3 runs 24 residues. Germline-derived CDR1 and CDR2 are TSWWSYY and QGS. The trim removed 2 bases at V and 0 bases at J, leaving 30 bases unmatched. CDR3 in DNA: TGTGCTCTTGGGGAATCCCCAACCTCCTCGATGTACTGGGGAATCACCCCTCACACCGATAAACTCATCTTT. Translated, it gives CALGESPTSSMYWGITPHTDKLIF.